This TCR beta chain was sequenced in a study of shared clonotypes between healthy human individuals. Study-level points and caveats: Sampling involved blood alone; tissue repertoires likely differ. The naive CD4 repertoires of a few donors were compared, and approximately 5% of clonotypes were shared.

The assay was carried out at the deep level. Using immunoSEQ multiplex PCR, the repertoire was profiled, and TCRdb retains in-frame clones only, with some absent. This table holds 2 million to 2.5 million clones, about 95% found once. Trimming cost V 3 bases and J 2 bases; bases outside gene matches: 9. Looked up from germline, CDR1 is ENHRY and CDR2 is SYGVKD. The CDR3 covers 16 residues. Naive CD8 cells lacked CD45RO and underwent positive selection for CCR7, leaving out terminally differentiated effector memory CD45RA+ cells. This clone was seen once. Its antigen remains unknown. The source of this sequence is a man aged 18 to 35 in good health. Sequencing was carried out using naive CD8+ T cells sorted from blood. V is TRBV10-3 and J is TRBJ2-5; 7 bases are shared with TRBD2. The DNA for the CDR3 is TGTGCCATCAGTGAAGGGGCGGGGAGGGGTCAAGAGACCCAGTACTTC. This sequence encodes CAISEGAGRGQETQYF.